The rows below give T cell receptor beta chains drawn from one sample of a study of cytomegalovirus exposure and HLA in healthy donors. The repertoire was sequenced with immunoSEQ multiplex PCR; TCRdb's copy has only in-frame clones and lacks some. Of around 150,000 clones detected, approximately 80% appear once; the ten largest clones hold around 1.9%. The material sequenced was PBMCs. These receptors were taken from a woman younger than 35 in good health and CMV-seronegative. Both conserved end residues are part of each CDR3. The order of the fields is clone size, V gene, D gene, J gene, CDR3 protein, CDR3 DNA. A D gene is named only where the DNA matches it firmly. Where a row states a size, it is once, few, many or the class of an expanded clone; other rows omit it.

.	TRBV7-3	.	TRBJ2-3	CASSSSSTDTQYF	TGTGCCAGCAGCTCCTCTAGCACAGATACGCAGTATTTT
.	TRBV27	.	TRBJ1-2	CASSTDRVNYGYTF	TGTGCCAGCAGTACGGACAGAGTAAACTATGGCTACACCTTC
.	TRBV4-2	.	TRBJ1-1	CASSTDSPGNTEAFF	TGTGCCAGCAGCACTGACAGTCCTGGAAACACTGAAGCTTTCTTT
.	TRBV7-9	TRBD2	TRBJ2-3	CASVTLAASTDTQYF	TGTGCCAGCGTCACACTAGCGGCCTCCACAGATACGCAGTATTTT
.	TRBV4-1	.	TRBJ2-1	CASSQDVGAEQFF	TGCGCCAGCAGCCAAGATGTGGGGGCTGAGCAGTTCTTC
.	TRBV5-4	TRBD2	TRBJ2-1	CASSLGIPGLAAHEQFF	TGTGCCAGCAGCTTGGGAATTCCGGGACTAGCGGCCCATGAGCAGTTCTTC
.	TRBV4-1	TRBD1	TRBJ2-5	CASSPQGTVETQYF	TGCGCCAGCAGCCCCCAGGGGACAGTGGAGACCCAGTACTTC
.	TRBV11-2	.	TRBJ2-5	CASSRGLLQETQYF	TGTGCCAGCAGCCGGGGACTCCTCCAAGAGACCCAGTACTTC
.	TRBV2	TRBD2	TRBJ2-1	CASTRTSGIEQFF	TGTGCCAGCACACGGACTAGCGGAATTGAGCAGTTCTTC
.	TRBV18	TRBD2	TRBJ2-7	CASSHGLAGWLGQYF	TGTGCCAGCTCACACGGACTAGCGGGATGGCTGGGGCAGTACTTC
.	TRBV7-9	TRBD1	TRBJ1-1	CASTRQGSEAFF	TGTGCCAGCACTAGACAGGGCTCTGAAGCTTTCTTT
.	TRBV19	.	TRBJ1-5	CASNRQSNQPQHF	TGTGCCAGTAATCGACAGAGCAATCAGCCCCAGCATTTT
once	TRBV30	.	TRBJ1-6	CAWTGSENSPLHF	TGTGCCTGGACCGGGTCTGAAAATTCACCCCTCCACTTT
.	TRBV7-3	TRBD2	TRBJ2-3	CASSLGVAGAADTQYF	TGTGCCAGCAGCTTAGGAGTAGCGGGAGCTGCAGATACGCAGTATTTT
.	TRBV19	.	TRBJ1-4	CASSQTGTSEKLFF	TGTGCCAGTAGCCAAACAGGGACGAGTGAAAAACTGTTTTTT
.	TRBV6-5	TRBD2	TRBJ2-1	CASSWTSGSLNEQFF	TGTGCCAGCAGCTGGACTAGCGGGAGTCTCAATGAGCAGTTCTTC
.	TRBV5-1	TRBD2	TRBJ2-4	CASSLAGGAKNIQYF	TGCGCCAGCAGCTTGGCGGGGGGAGCCAAAAACATTCAGTACTTC
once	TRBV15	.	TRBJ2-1	CATGLPGEVNEQFF	TGTGCCACCGGTCTACCGGGAGAGGTCAATGAGCAGTTCTTC
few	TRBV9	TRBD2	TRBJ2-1	CASSARLAGVTTNNEQFF	TGTGCCAGCAGCGCGCGACTAGCGGGGGTCACAACTAACAATGAGCAGTTCTTC
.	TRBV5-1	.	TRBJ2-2	CASSLGLITGELFF	TGCGCCAGCAGCTTAGGACTTATCACCGGGGAGCTGTTTTTT
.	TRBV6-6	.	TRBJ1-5	CASTTGMNQPQHF	TGTGCCAGCACCACAGGGATGAATCAGCCCCAGCATTTT
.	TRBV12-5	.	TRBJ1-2	CASGLGQTNYGYTF	TGTGCTAGTGGTTTAGGACAGACTAACTATGGCTACACCTTC
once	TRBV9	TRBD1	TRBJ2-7	CASSPQGQGALSYEQYF	TGTGCCAGCAGCCCACAAGGACAGGGGGCCCTCTCCTACGAGCAGTACTTC
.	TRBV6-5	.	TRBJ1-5	CASSFRVNQPQHF	TGTGCCAGCAGTTTCAGGGTCAATCAGCCCCAGCATTTT
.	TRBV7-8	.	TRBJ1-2	CASSQDIRNYGYTF	TGTGCCAGCAGCCAGGACATAAGAAACTATGGCTACACCTTC
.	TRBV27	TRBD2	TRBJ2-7	CASSTGLAHYEQYF	TGTGCCAGCAGTACGGGACTAGCACACTACGAGCAGTACTTC
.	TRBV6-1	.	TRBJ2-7	CASAQGYEQYF	TGTGCCAGCGCGCAGGGCTACGAGCAGTACTTC
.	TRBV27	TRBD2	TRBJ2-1	CASSDSASGSNEQFF	TGTGCCAGCAGTGACTCGGCTAGCGGGAGTAATGAGCAGTTCTTC
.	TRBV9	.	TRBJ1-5	CASSVDGSQPQHF	TGTGCCAGCAGCGTAGACGGTAGTCAGCCCCAGCATTTT
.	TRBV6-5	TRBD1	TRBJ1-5	CASRARGRDQPQHF	TGTGCCAGCAGAGCAAGGGGGCGGGATCAGCCCCAGCATTTT
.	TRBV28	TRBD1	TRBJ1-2	CASSMTGGFYGYTF	TGTGCCAGCAGTATGACAGGGGGCTTTTATGGCTACACCTTC
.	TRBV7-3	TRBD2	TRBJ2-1	CASSRLAGNEQFF	TGTGCCAGCAGCCGACTAGCGGGAAATGAGCAGTTCTTC
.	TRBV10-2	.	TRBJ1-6	CASSDGVYGGYNSPLHF	TGCGCCAGCAGTGATGGCGTTTATGGGGGGTATAATTCACCCCTCCACTTT
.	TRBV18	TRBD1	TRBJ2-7	CASQGQGGYEQYF	TGTGCCAGCCAAGGACAGGGGGGCTACGAGCAGTACTTC
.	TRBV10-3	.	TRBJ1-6	CAISVQGSPLHF	TGTGCCATCAGTGTCCAGGGGTCACCCCTCCACTTT
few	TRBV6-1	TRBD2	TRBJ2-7	CASSELVFGGSYEQYF	TGTGCCAGCAGTGAATTGGTATTCGGGGGGTCCTACGAGCAGTACTTC
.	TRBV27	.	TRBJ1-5	CASSFRRSNQPQHF	TGTGCCAGCAGTTTCAGGAGGAGCAATCAGCCCCAGCATTTT
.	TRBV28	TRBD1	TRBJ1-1	CASTRGTGGTEAFF	TGTGCCAGTACTAGGGGGACAGGGGGTACTGAAGCTTTCTTT
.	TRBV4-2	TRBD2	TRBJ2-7	CASSRRLAGSSYEQYF	TGTGCCAGCAGCCGACGACTAGCGGGGAGCTCCTACGAGCAGTACTTC
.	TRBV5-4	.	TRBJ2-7	CASSLGTYYEQYF	TGTGCCAGCAGCTTGGGCACCTACTACGAGCAGTACTTC
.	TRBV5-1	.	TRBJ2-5	CASSSKDSQETQYF	TGCGCCAGCAGCTCAAAAGACAGCCAAGAGACCCAGTACTTC
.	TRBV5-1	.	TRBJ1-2	CASSLEWQNGYTF	TGCGCCAGCAGCTTGGAATGGCAGAATGGCTACACCTTC
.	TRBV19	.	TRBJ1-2	CASSKPGAIYGYTF	TGTGCCAGTAGTAAACCGGGTGCCATTTATGGCTACACCTTC
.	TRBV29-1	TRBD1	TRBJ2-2	CSVELGGFTGELFF	TGCAGCGTTGAGTTAGGGGGCTTCACCGGGGAGCTGTTTTTT
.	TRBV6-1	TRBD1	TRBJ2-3	CASSGRRTGNTDTQYF	TGTGCCAGCAGTGGCCGTCGGACAGGGAACACAGATACGCAGTATTTT
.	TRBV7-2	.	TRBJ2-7	CASSLGSTGAYEQYF	TGTGCCAGCAGCTTAGGATCGACAGGAGCGTACGAGCAGTACTTC
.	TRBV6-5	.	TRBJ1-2	CASSPGQDYGYTF	TGTGCCAGCAGTCCGGGACAAGATTATGGCTACACCTTC
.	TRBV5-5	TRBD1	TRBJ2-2	CASRDPGQGWTGELFF	TGTGCCAGCAGAGATCCGGGACAGGGGTGGACCGGGGAGCTGTTTTTT